The 3 T cell receptor beta chains presented below share a single source sample, sequenced in a study of blood T cell repertoires in COVID-19. Assay: immunoSEQ multiplex PCR; the TCRdb copy retains only in-frame clones and omits some. The sample holds tens of thousands of clones; around 80% are singletons and the top ten take 25% to 30%. The specimen sequenced was peripheral blood. All receptors come from a woman aged 80 or over with active or convalescent COVID-19.

The chain uses TRBV7-9 and TRBJ1-4, with TRBD1 as a possible D gene (5 bases). Germline loops: CDR1 SEHNR, CDR2 FQNEAQ (reference sequence). The CDR3 consists of 14 residues. The germline V and J ends were trimmed by 4 bases and 6 bases, with 12 bases remaining between them. As DNA, the CDR3 is TGTGCCAGCAGCTCCATGGGGGGTCATGAAAAACTGTTTTTT. As protein: CASSSMGGHEKLFF.

The chain combines TRBV5-5 with TRBJ2-1; no clear D. Per germline, CDR1 SGHKS and CDR2 YYEKEE (reference sequence). Between the trimmed V and J ends, which lost 2 bases and 5 bases, there was a span of 5 bases. CDR3 length: 12 amino acids. CDR3 region: CASSLPDNEQFF. The CDR3 DNA reads as TGTGCCAGCAGCTTACCAGACAATGAGCAGTTCTTC.

The chain uses TRBV5-1 and TRBJ2-7, with 9 bases aligning to TRBD1. The CDR3 runs 15 residues. The V gene's germline CDR1 is SGHRS and CDR2 YFSETQ. V gave up 0 bases and J gave up 2 bases; unmatched junction bases: 3. CDR3 coding DNA: TGCGCCAGCAGCTTGGCCGGGGACAGGGCCTACGAGCAGTACTTC. It codes for CASSLAGDRAYEQYF.